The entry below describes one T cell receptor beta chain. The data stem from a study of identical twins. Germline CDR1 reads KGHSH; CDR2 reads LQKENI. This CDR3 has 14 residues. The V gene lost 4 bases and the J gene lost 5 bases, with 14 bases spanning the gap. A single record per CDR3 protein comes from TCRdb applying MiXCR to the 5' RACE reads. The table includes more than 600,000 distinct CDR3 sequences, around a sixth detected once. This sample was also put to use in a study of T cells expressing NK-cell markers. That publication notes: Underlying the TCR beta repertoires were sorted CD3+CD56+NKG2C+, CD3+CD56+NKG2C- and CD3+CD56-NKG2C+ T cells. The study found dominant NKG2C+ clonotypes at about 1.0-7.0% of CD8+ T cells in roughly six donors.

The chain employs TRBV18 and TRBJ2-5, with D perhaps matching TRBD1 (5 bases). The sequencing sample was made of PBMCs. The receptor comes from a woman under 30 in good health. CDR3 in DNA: TGTGCCAGCTCACTCTCAGGGCCCCGGGAGACCCAGTACTTC. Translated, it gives CASSLSGPRETQYF.